A selection of T cell receptor beta chains follows, all from one sample in a study of shared clonotypes between healthy human individuals. Generated by immunoSEQ multiplex PCR, the TCRdb table keeps only in-frame clones and is missing some. This table holds 600,000 or so clones, approximately 95% found once. The sample was naive CD8+ T cells sorted from blood. All receptors derive from a woman in her thirties in good health. Both conserved end residues are part of each CDR3. A D gene is named only where the DNA matches it firmly. A row's size may be missing; if present it is once, few, many or a size class.

NA | NA | TRBJ1-5 | TRBV27 | TGTGCCAGCAGTTTGTCGGGGGGGCCCCAGCATTTT | CASSLSGGPQHF
NA | NA | TRBJ2-7 | TRBV7-9 | TGTGCCAGCAGCGGAGGTTACTACGAGCAGTACTTC | CASSGGYYEQYF
TRBD1 | NA | TRBJ1-2 | TRBV9 | TGTGCCAGCAGCACTAACCTTGGGGGACAGTCTAACTATGGCTACACCTTC | CASSTNLGGQSNYGYTF
NA | NA | TRBJ1-2 | TRBV2 | TGTGCCAGCAAGACGACGGAGACTTATAACTATGGCTACACCTTC | CASKTTETYNYGYTF
NA | NA | TRBJ1-1 | TRBV27 | TGTGCCAGCAGTTTATCAGGGAGTCGTTTCACTGAAGCTTTCTTT | CASSLSGSRFTEAFF
NA | NA | TRBJ2-1 | TRBV28 | TGTGCCAGCAACTTACTGGTCGGGGCCTACAATGAGCAGTTCTTC | CASNLLVGAYNEQFF
TRBD2 | NA | TRBJ2-3 | TRBV13 | TGTGCCAGCAGCTTTCGACTAGCGGGAGCGAGTGGGACAGATACGCAGTATTTT | CASSFRLAGASGTDTQYF
NA | NA | TRBJ2-2 | TRBV19 | TGTGCCAGTAGTATTATGTTGAACACCGGGGAGCTGTTTTTT | CASSIMLNTGELFF
NA | NA | TRBJ2-5 | TRBV14 | TGTGCCAGCAGCCAGGGTAGCCATGAGCAAGAGACCCAGTACTTC | CASSQGSHEQETQYF
NA | NA | TRBJ1-5 | TRBV19 | TGTGCCAGTAGTATGGGGGGAGCAGGTCAGCCCCAGCATTTT | CASSMGGAGQPQHF
NA | NA | TRBJ2-3 | TRBV11-2 | TGTGCCAGCAGCTTAGTTTCGAGAGATACGCAGTATTTT | CASSLVSRDTQYF
NA | NA | TRBJ2-5 | TRBV7-6 | TGTGCCAGCAGCTCAACTAGGGCCACGGAGACCCAGTACTTC | CASSSTRATETQYF
NA | NA | TRBJ2-1 | TRBV5-1 | TGCGCCAGCAGAGTGGGGTCCCTCAATGAGCAGTTCTTC | CASRVGSLNEQFF
NA | NA | TRBJ1-1 | TRBV5-4 | TGTGCCAGCAGCTTGGGGACAGCTATAGAAGCTTTCTTT | CASSLGTAIEAFF
NA | once | TRBJ2-7 | TRBV13 | TGTGCCAGCAGCTTAGGGCAGACCTACGAGCAGTACTTC | CASSLGQTYEQYF
NA | NA | TRBJ2-2 | TRBV28 | TGTGCCAGCAGTTTATGGTCTTTAAACACCGGGGAGCTGTTTTTT | CASSLWSLNTGELFF
NA | NA | TRBJ2-2 | TRBV27 | TGTGCCAGCAGTTTCCCCCCGGTCGGGAACACCGGGGAGCTGTTTTTT | CASSFPPVGNTGELFF
NA | NA | TRBJ1-1 | TRBV5-8 | TGTGCCAGCAGCTTTTTGGTCGGGAACACTGAAGCTTTCTTT | CASSFLVGNTEAFF
NA | NA | TRBJ2-2 | TRBV10-1 | TGCGCCAGCACGACCGAGGCCGGGGAGCTGTTTTTT | CASTTEAGELFF
NA | NA | TRBJ1-1 | TRBV30 | TGTGCCTGGAGTGTAGGGGAGATGAACACTGAAGCTTTCTTT | CAWSVGEMNTEAFF
NA | NA | TRBJ2-7 | TRBV30 | TGTGCCTGGGGGGAGCAGTACTTC | CAWGEQYF
NA | NA | TRBJ1-1 | TRBV28 | TGTGCCAGCAGTTTCAGGGTGGGGAGCACTGAAGCTTTCTTT | CASSFRVGSTEAFF
TRBD1 | NA | TRBJ2-5 | TRBV28 | TGTGCCAGCAGTCCGGGACAGGGGCTGGGGGAGACCCAGTACTTC | CASSPGQGLGETQYF
TRBD2 | NA | TRBJ2-7 | TRBV25-1 | TGTGCCAGCACACGACCCCCTAGCGGGAAGTACTCCTACGAGCAGTACTTC | CASTRPPSGKYSYEQYF
TRBD1 | NA | TRBJ2-7 | TRBV19 | TGTGCCAGTAACCCGGGACAGGGGTATGGGGAGCAGTACTTC | CASNPGQGYGEQYF
NA | NA | TRBJ1-1 | TRBV5-4 | TGTGCCAGCAGCCCCCAGTTGATCTCTCTTAACACTGAAGCTTTCTTT | CASSPQLISLNTEAFF